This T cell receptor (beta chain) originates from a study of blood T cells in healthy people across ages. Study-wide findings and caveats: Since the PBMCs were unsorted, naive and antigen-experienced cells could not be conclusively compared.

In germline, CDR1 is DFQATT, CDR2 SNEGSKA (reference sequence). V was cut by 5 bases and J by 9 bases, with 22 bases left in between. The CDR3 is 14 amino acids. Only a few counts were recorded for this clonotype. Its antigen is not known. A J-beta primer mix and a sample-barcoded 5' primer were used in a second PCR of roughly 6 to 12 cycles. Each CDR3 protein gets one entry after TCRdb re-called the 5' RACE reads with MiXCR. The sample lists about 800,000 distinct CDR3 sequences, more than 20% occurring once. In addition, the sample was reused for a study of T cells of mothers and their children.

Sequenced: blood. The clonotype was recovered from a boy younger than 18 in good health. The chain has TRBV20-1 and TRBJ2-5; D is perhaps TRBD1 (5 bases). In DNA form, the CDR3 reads TGCAGTGCTCCCCCTTCCTCCTACAGGCAGGCCCAGTACTTC. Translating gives CSAPPSSYRQAQYF.